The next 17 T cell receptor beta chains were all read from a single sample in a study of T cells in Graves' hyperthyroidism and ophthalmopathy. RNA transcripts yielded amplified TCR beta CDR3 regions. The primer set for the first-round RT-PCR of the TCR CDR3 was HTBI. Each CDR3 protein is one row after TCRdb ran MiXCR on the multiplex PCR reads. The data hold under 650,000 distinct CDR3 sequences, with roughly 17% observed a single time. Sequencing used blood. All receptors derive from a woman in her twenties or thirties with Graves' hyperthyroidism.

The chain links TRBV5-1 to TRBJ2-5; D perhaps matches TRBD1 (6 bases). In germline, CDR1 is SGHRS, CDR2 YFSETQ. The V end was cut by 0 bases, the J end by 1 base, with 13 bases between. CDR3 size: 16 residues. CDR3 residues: CASSLVGASSQETQYF. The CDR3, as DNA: TGCGCCAGCAGCTTGGTGGGGGCCTCCTCCCAAGAGACCCAGTACTTC.

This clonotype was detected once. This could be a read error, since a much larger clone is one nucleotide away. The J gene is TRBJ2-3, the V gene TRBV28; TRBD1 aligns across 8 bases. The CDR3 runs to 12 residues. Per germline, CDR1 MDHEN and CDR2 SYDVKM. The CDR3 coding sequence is TGTGCCAGCGGTTTACAGACAGGGGTCGGGTATTTT. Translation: CASGLQTGVGYF.

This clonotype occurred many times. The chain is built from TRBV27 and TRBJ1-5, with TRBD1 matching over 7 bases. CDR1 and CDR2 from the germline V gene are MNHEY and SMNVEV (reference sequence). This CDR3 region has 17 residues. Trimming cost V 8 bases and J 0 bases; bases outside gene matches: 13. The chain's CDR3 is CASRDGTVGYSNQPQHF. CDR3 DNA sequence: TGTGCCAGCCGGGACGGGACAGTGGGTTATAGCAATCAGCCCCAGCATTTT.

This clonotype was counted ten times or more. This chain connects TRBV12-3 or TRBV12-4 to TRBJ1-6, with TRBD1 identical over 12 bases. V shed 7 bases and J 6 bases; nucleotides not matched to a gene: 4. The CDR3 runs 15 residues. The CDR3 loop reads CASTGTGGGNSPLHF. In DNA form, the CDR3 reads TGTGCCAGCACCGGGACAGGGGGCGGTAATTCACCCCTCCACTTT.

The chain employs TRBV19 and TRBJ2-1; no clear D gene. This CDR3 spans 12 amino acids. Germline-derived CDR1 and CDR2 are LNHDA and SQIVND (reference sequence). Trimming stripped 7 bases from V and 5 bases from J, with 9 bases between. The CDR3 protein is CASMAPDNEQFF. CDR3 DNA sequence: TGTGCCAGTATGGCCCCTGACAATGAGCAGTTCTTC.

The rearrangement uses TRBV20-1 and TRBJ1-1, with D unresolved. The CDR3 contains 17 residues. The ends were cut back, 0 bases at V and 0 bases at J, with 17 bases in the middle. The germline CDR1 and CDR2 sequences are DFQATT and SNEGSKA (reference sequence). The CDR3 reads CSAREGGSRYMNTEAFF. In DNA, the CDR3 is TGCAGTGCTAGAGAAGGCGGGAGTCGTTACATGAACACTGAAGCTTTCTTT.

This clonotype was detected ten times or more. Written as DNA, the CDR3 is TGTGCCAGCAGTTTTCACGGGACAGAAAACACTGAAGCTTTCTTT. Its translation: CASSFHGTENTEAFF. The chain has TRBV28 and TRBJ1-1, with 7 bases fitting TRBD1. Germline CDR1 is MDHEN and CDR2 is SYDVKM. Trimming took 3 bases from V and 2 from J; bases not matched to a gene: 6. This CDR3 is 15 amino acids long.

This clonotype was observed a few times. The CDR3 region is CSASRDPNQPQHF. The DNA for the CDR3 is TGCAGTGCTAGCCGGGACCCCAATCAGCCCCAGCATTTT. The rearrangement links TRBV20-1 to TRBJ1-5, with a tentative D call TRBD1 (5 bases). The CDR3 is made up of 13 amino acids. CDR1 is DFQATT, CDR2 SNEGSKA, per germline (reference sequence). V lost 3 bases, J lost 3 bases, and 9 bases lay in between.

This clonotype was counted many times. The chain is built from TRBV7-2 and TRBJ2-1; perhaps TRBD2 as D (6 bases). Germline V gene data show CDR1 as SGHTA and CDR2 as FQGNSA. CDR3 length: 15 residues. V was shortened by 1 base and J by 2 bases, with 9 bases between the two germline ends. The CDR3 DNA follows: TGTGCCAGCAGCTTAGTTAGCGGAACCTACAATGAGCAGTTCTTC. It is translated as CASSLVSGTYNEQFF.

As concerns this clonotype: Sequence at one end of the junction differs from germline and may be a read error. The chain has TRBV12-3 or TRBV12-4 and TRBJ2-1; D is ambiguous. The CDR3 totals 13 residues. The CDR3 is CASSPTSYNERFF. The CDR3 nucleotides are TGTGCCAGCAGTCCGACCTCCTACAATGAGCGGTTCTTC.

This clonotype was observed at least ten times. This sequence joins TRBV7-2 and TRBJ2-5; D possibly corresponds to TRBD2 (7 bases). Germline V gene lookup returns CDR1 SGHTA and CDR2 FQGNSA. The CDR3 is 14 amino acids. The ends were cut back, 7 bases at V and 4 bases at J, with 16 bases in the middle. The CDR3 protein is CASIGGGMGETQYF. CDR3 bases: TGTGCCAGCATAGGGGGGGGGATGGGAGAGACCCAGTACTTC.

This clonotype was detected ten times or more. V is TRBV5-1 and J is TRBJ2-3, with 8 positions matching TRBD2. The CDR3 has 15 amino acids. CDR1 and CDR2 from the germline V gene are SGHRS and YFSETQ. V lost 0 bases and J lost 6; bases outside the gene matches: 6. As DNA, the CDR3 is TGCGCCAGCAGCTTGGAATCGGGGGGGAGGGATACGCAGTATTTT. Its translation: CASSLESGGRDTQYF.

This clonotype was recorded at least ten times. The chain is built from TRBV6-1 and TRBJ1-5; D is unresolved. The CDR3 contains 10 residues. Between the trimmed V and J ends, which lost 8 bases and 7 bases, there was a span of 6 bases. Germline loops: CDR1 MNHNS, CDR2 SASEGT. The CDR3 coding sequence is TGTGCCAGCGGCCGGCAGCCCCAGCATTTT. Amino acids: CASGRQPQHF.

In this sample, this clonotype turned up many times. For the CDR3, the DNA is TGCAGTGCTTTTCTAGCGGGCGAGAGCTACAATGAGCAGTTCTTC. Translating gives CSAFLAGESYNEQFF. The chain links TRBV20-1 to TRBJ2-1, with TRBD2 matching 8 bases. The CDR3 is 15 amino acids. Germline V gives CDR1 DFQATT, CDR2 SNEGSKA (reference sequence). The V gene end was trimmed by 5 bases and the J gene end by 3 bases; junction bases not matched to a gene: 9.

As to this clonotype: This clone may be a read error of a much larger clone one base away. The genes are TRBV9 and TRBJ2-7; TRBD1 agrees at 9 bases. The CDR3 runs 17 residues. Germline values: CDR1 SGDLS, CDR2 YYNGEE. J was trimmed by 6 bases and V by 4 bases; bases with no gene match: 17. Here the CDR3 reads CASSLDPTGTGPSEQYF. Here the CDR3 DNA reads TGTGCCAGCAGCCTAGATCCAACCGGGACAGGGCCTTCCGAGCAGTACTTC.

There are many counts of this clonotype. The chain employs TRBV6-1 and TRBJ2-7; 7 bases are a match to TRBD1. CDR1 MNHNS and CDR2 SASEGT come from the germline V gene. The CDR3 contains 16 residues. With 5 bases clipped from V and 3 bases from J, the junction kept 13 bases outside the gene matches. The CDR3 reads CASSSRFRDRVYEQYF. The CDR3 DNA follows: TGTGCCAGCAGTTCCAGATTCCGGGACAGAGTCTACGAGCAGTACTTC.

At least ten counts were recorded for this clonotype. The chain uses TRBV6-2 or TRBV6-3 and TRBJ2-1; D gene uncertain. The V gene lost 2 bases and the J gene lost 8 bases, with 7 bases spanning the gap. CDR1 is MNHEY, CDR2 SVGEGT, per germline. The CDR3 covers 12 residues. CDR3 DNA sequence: TGTGCCAGCAGTTACGATGCACATGAGCAGTTCTTC. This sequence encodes CASSYDAHEQFF.